This T cell receptor beta chain was sequenced during a study of T cells in Graves' hyperthyroidism and ophthalmopathy. V was trimmed by 1 base and J by 6 bases, leaving 12 bases between them. CDR1 is SQVTM, CDR2 ANQGSEA, per germline. The CDR3 has 14 residues. RNA transcripts gave rise to amplified TCR beta CDR3 regions. Initially, a first-round RT-PCR of the TCR CDR3 employed the HTBI primer set. One entry per CDR3 protein results from TCRdb running MiXCR on the multiplex PCR reads. Here the sample spans 300,000 to 350,000 distinct CDR3 sequences, about a sixth being singletons. Thyroid ultrasound, orbital computed tomography, clinical symptoms, and serum thyroxine and TRAb underpinned diagnoses.

This sequence joins TRBV29-1 and TRBJ2-2; possible D gene TRBD1, 5 bases. Sequenced: blood. The sequence came from a woman aged 40 to 50 with Graves' ophthalmopathy. This chain's CDR3 is CSVEGPGRPGELFF. CDR3 in DNA: TGCAGCGTTGAAGGCCCAGGGCGACCCGGGGAGCTGTTTTTT.